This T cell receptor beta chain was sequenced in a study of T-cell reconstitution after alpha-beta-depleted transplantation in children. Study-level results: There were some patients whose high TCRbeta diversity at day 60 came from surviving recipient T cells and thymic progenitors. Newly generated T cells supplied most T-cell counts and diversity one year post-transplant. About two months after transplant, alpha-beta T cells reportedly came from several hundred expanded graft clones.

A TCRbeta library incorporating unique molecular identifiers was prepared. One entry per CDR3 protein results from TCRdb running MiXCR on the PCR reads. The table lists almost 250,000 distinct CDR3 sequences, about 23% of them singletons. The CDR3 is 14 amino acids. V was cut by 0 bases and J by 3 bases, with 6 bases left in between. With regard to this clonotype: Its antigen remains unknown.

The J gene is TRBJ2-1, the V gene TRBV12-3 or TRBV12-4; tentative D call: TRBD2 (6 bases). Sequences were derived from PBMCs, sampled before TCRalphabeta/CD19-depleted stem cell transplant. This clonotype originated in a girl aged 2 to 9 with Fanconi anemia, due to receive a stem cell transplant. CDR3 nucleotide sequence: TGTGCCAGCAGTTTAGCGGGACTCTACAATGAGCAGTTCTTC. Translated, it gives CASSLAGLYNEQFF.